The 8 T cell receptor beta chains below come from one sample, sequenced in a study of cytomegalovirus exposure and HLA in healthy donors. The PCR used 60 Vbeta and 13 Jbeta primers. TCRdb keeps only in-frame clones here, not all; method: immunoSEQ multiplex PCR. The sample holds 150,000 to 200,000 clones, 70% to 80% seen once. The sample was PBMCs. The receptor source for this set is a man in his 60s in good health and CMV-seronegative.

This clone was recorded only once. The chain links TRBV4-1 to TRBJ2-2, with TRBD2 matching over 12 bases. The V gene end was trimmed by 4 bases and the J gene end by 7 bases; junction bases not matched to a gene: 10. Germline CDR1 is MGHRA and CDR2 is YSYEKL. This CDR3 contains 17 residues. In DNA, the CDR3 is TGCGCCAGCAGCCGGGGGTGTCTAGCGGGAGGGGACGGGGAGCTGTTTTTT. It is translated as CASSRGCLAGGDGELFF.

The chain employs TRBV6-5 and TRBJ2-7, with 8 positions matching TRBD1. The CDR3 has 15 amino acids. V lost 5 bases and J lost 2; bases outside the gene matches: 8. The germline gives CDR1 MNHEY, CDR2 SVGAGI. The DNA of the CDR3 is TGTGCCAGCAGTGTAAATCAGGGGGCGCCCTACGAGCAGTACTTC. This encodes CASSVNQGAPYEQYF.

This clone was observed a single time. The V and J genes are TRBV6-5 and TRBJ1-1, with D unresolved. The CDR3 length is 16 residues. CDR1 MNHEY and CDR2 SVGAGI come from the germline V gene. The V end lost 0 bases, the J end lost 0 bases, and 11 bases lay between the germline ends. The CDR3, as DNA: TGTGCCAGCAGTTACTCGAGGGAAGTGATGAACACTGAAGCTTTCTTT. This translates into CASSYSREVMNTEAFF.

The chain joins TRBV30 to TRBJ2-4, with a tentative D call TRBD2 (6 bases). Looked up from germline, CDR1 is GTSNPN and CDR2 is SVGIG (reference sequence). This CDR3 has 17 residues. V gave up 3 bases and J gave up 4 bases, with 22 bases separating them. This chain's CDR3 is CAWRNPGVELSKNIQYF. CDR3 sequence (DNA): TGTGCCTGGAGAAACCCGGGAGTCGAGTTGTCTAAAAACATTCAGTACTTC.

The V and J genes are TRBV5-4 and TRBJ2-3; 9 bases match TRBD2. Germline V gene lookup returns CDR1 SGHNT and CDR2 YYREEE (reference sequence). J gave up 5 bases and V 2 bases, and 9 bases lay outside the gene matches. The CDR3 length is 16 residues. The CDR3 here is CASSLGTSTVGDTQYF. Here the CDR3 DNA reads TGTGCCAGCAGCTTAGGGACTAGCACCGTGGGAGATACGCAGTATTTT.

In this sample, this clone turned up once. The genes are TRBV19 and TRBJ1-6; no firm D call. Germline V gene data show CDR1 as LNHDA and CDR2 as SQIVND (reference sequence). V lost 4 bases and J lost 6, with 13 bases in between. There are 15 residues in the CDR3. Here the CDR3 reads CASSNGGRGNSPLHF. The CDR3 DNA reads TGTGCCAGTAGTAATGGAGGGCGAGGTAATTCACCCCTCCACTTT.

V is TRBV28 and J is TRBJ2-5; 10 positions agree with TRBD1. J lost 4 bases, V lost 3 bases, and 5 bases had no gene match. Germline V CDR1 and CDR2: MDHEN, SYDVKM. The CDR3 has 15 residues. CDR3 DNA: TGTGCCAGCAGTTTCTCCGGACAGGGGGGAGAGACCCAGTACTTC. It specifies CASSFSGQGGETQYF.

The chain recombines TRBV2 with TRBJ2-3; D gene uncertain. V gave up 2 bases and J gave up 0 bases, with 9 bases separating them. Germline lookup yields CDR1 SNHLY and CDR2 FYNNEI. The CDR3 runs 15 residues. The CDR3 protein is CASSEFVISTDTQYF. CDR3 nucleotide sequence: TGTGCCAGCAGTGAATTCGTAATTAGCACAGATACGCAGTATTTT.